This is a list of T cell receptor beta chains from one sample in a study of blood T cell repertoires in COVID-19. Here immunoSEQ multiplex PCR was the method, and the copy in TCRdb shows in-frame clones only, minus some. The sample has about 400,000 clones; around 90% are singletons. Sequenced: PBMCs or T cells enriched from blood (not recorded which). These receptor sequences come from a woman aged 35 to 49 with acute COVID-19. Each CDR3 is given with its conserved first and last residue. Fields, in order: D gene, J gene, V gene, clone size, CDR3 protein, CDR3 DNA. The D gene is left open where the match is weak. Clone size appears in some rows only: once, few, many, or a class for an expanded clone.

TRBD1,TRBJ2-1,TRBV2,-,CASSVTGVEQFF,TGTGCCAGCAGCGTTACAGGGGTCGAGCAGTTCTTC
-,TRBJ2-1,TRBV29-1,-,CSVSGAGEQFF,TGCAGCGTTTCAGGGGCGGGTGAGCAGTTCTTC
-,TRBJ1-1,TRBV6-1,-,CASSEFTRNTEAFF,TGTGCCAGCAGTGAATTTACGCGGAACACTGAAGCTTTCTTT
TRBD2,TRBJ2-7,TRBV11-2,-,CASSLGLAGGLVQYF,TGTGCCAGCAGCTTAGGGTTAGCGGGGGGGCTAGTGCAGTACTTC
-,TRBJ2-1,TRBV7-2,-,CASSTAARLVPIYNEQFF,TGTGCCAGCAGCACAGCCGCCCGACTAGTCCCTATTTACAATGAGCAGTTCTTC
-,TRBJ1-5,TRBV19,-,CASNPASGNQPQHF,TGTGCCAGCAACCCCGCGAGTGGCAATCAGCCCCAGCATTTT
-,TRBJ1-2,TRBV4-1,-,CASSQDGQIYGYTF,TGCGCCAGCAGCCAAGATGGCCAGATCTATGGCTACACCTTC
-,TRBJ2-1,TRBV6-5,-,CASEGGGDGNEQFF,TGTGCCAGCGAGGGTGGAGGGGATGGCAATGAGCAGTTCTTC
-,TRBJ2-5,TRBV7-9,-,CASSPQNTQETQYF,TGTGCCAGCAGCCCCCAGAACACCCAAGAGACCCAGTACTTC
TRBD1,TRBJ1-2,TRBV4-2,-,CASSPSQGGVRGYTF,TGTGCCAGCAGCCCTTCTCAAGGGGGCGTGCGGGGCTACACCTTC
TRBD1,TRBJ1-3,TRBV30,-,CAWSVGTGAGNTIYF,TGTGCCTGGAGTGTGGGTACAGGGGCTGGAAACACCATATATTTT
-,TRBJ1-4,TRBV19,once,CASSIARGTNEKLFF,TGTGCCAGTAGTATAGCCCGGGGAACTAATGAAAAACTGTTTTTT
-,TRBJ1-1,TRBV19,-,CASSLAGMSTEAFF,TGTGCCAGTAGTTTGGCGGGTATGAGCACTGAAGCTTTCTTT
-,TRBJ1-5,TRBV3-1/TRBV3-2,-,CASSQARDNQPQHF,TGTGCCAGCAGCCAAGCCAGGGACAATCAGCCCCAGCATTTT
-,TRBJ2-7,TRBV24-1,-,CATSPRLGASEQYF,TGTGCCACCAGTCCCCGACTGGGTGCCTCGGAGCAGTACTTC
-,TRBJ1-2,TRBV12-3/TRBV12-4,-,CASSRPQDGYTF,TGTGCCAGCAGTCGGCCACAGGATGGCTACACCTTC
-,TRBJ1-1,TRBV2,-,CASSVEGLNTEAFF,TGTGCCAGCAGTGTGGAGGGTCTGAACACTGAAGCTTTCTTT
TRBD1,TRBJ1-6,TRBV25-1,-,CASSVSGTGSSYNSPLHF,TGTGCCAGCAGTGTGTCCGGGACAGGGAGCTCCTATAATTCACCCCTCCACTTT
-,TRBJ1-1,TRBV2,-,CASSDGQLGEAFF,TGTGCCAGCAGTGATGGGCAGTTGGGTGAAGCTTTCTTT
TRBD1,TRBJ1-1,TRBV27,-,CASSLSISRGGGVAFF,TGTGCCAGCAGTTTATCGATATCTAGAGGGGGCGGCGTAGCTTTCTTT
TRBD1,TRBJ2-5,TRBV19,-,CASSIGRGQGETQYF,TGTGCCAGTAGTATTGGGCGGGGACAGGGGGAGACCCAGTACTTC
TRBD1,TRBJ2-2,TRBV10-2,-,CASSQGALTGELFF,TGCGCCAGCAGCCAGGGGGCGCTCACCGGGGAGCTGTTTTTT
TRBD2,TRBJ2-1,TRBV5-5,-,CASSPLAGGYNEQFF,TGTGCCAGCAGTCCATTAGCGGGGGGCTACAATGAGCAGTTCTTC
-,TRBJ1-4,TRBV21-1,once,CATTHATNEKLFF,TGTGCCACGACACATGCAACTAATGAAAAACTGTTTTTT
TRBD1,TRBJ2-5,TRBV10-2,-,CASGKTGREETQYF,TGCGCCAGCGGGAAGACAGGGCGGGAAGAGACCCAGTACTTC
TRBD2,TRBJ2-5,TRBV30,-,CAWSVGLAGGRAQYF,TGTGCCTGGAGTGTAGGGCTAGCGGGGGGGCGGGCCCAGTACTTC